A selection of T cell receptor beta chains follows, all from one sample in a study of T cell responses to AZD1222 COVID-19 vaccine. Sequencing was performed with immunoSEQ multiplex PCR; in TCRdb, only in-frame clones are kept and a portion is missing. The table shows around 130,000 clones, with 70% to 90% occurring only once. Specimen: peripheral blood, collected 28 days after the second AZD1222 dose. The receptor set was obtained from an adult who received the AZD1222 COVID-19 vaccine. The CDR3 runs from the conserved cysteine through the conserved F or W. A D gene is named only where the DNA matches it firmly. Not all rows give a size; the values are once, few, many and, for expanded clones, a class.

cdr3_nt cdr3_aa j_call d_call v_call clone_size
TGTGCCAGCAGTCCTACTCGTTATGGCTACACCTTC CASSPTRYGYTF TRBJ1-2 NA TRBV12-3/TRBV12-4 NA
TGTGCCAGCAGGCGTCGGGAGGGGACAGAAGCTTTCTTT CASRRREGTEAFF TRBJ1-1 NA TRBV12-3/TRBV12-4 once
TGTGCCAGCAGCTTATTGGGCAGGGGGGACTATGGCTACACCTTC CASSLLGRGDYGYTF TRBJ1-2 TRBD1 TRBV7-2 NA
TGTGCCAGCAGTTACTCGGGACAGGGGCTCACTGAAGCTTTCTTT CASSYSGQGLTEAFF TRBJ1-1 TRBD1 TRBV6-5 NA
TGTGCCTGGTCAGCCGGGACTCACTCACCCCTCCACTTT CAWSAGTHSPLHF TRBJ1-6 NA TRBV30 NA
TGTGCCAGCAGCAAGACAGGGATCGATCAGCCCCAGCATTTT CASSKTGIDQPQHF TRBJ1-5 NA TRBV21-1 NA
TGTGCCAGCAGCTTGGGAGGGGGGAAGGACTCACCCCTCCACTTT CASSLGGGKDSPLHF TRBJ1-6 NA TRBV5-6 NA
TGTGCCAGCAGCGCCTTGAGGAGGGACAGGGGGGATACCGGGGAGCTGTTTTTT CASSALRRDRGDTGELFF TRBJ2-2 NA TRBV21-1 NA
TGTGCCAGCAGCTTGGGACCAGATACGCAGTATTTT CASSLGPDTQYF TRBJ2-3 NA TRBV11-1 NA
TGTGCCAGCAGTTTATCGCGGTCCTGGAATGCCGAAATCGACTACGAGCAGTACTTC CASSLSRSWNAEIDYEQYF TRBJ2-7 NA TRBV27 NA
TGTGCCAGCAGCCGCAACTACGAGCAGTACTTC CASSRNYEQYF TRBJ2-7 NA TRBV5-6 once
TGTGCCACCAGCAGGCATCGCGGGATCGGAAACACCATATATTTT CATSRHRGIGNTIYF TRBJ1-3 NA TRBV15 NA
TGTGCCAGCAGCAGGGACAGGGAAGAGACCCAGTACTTC CASSRDREETQYF TRBJ2-5 TRBD1 TRBV6-5 NA
TGTGCCAGCAGGAGGCAGAGTCGAAATTCACCCCTCCACTTT CASRRQSRNSPLHF TRBJ1-6 NA TRBV7-8 NA
TGTGCCATCAGTCCAGGACGCGGGGGAAAAACAGATACGCAGTATTTT CAISPGRGGKTDTQYF TRBJ2-3 TRBD2 TRBV10-3 NA
TGTGCCAGCAGCTTAGTTGGTGGGGGGAGTTACGAGCAGTACTTC CASSLVGGGSYEQYF TRBJ2-7 NA TRBV7-6 NA
TGTGCCAGCAGCCCCCAACCTACTAGCGGGGGGTCCGGTGAGCAGTTCTTC CASSPQPTSGGSGEQFF TRBJ2-1 TRBD2 TRBV5-8 NA